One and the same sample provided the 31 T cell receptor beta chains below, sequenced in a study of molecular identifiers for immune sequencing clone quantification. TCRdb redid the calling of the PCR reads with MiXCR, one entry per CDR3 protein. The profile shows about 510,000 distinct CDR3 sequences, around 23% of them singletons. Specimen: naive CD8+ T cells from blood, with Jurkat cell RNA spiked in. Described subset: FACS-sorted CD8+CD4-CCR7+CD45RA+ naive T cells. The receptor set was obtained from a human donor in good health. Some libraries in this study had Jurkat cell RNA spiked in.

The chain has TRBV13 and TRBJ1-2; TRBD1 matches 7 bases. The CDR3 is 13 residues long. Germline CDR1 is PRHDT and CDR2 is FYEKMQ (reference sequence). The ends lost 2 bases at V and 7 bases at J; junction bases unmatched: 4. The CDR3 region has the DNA TGTGCCAGCAGCTTAAGGGGGCAGGGTGGCTACACCTTC. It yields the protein CASSLRGQGGYTF.

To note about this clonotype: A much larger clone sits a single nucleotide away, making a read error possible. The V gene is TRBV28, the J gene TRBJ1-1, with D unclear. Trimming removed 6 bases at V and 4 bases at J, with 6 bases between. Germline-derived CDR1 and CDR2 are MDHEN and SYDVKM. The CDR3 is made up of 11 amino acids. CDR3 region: CASRSSTEAFF. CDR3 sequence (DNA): TGTGCCAGCAGAAGCAGCACTGAAGCTTTCTTT.

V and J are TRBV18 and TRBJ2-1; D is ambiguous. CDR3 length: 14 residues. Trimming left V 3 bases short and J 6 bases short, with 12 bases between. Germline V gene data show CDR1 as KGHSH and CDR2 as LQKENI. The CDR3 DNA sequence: TGTGCCAGCTCACCCGACCCCCTGAGCAATGAGCAGTTCTTC. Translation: CASSPDPLSNEQFF.

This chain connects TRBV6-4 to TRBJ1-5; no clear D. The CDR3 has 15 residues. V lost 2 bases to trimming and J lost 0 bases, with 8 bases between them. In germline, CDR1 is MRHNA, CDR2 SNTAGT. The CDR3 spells CASSDEAYSNQPQHF. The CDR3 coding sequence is TGTGCCAGCAGTGACGAAGCGTATAGCAATCAGCCCCAGCATTTT.

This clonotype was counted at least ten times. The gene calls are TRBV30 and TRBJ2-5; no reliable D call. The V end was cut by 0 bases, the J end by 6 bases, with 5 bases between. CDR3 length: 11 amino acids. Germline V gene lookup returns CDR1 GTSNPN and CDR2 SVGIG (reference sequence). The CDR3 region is CAWSVMKTQYF. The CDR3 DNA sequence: TGTGCCTGGAGTGTTATGAAGACCCAGTACTTC.

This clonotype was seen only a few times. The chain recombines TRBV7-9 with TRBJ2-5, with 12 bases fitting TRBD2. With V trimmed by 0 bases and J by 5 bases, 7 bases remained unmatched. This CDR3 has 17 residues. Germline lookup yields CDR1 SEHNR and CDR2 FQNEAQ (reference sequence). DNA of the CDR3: TGTGCCAGCAGCTTAGCGGTGGGACTAGCGGGCTTGGAGACCCAGTACTTC. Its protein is CASSLAVGLAGLETQYF.

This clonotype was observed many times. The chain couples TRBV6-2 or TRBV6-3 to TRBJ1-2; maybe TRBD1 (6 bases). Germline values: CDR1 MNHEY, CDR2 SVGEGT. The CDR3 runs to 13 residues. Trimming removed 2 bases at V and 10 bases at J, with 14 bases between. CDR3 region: CASSYDRIEAYTF. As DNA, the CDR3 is TGTGCCAGCAGTTACGACAGGATCGAAGCCTACACCTTC.

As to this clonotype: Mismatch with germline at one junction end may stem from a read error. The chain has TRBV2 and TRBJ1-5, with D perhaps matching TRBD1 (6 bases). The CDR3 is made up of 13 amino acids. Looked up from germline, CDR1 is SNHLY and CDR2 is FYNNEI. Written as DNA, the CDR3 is TGTGCCGGCAGGTGGGGGGGCGGCCAGCCCCAGCATTTT. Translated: CAGRWGGGQPQHF.

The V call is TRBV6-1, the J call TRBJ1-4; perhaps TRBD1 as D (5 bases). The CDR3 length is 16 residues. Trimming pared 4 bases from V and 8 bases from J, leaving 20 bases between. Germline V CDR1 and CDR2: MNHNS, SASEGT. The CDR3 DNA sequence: TGTGCCAGCAGTGGAGGGACCGCGCTAGGCGCGGAAAAACTGTTTTTT. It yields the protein CASSGGTALGAEKLFF.

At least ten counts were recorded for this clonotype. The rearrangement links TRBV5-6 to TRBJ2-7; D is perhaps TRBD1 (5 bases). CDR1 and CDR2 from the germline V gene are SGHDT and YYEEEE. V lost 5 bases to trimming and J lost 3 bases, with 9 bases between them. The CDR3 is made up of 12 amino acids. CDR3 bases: TGTGCCAGCAGTGTAGACAGCTACGAGCAGTACTTC. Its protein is CASSVDSYEQYF.

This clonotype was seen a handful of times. CDR3 protein: CASSDRVEQFF. The CDR3 DNA sequence: TGTGCCAGCAGCGACAGGGTAGAGCAGTTCTTC. The chain links TRBV3-1 to TRBJ2-1, with 7 bases aligning to TRBD1. With V trimmed by 5 bases and J by 10 bases, 2 bases remained unmatched. The V gene's germline CDR1 is LGHDT and CDR2 YNNKEL (reference sequence). This CDR3 has 11 residues.

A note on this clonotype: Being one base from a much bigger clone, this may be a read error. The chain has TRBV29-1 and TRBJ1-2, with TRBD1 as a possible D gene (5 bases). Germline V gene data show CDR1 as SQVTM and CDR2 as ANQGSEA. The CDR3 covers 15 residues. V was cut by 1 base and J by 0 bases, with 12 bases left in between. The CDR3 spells CSVEAPTDTNYGYTF. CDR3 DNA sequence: TGCAGCGTTGAAGCCCCGACAGATACTAACTATGGCTACACCTTC.

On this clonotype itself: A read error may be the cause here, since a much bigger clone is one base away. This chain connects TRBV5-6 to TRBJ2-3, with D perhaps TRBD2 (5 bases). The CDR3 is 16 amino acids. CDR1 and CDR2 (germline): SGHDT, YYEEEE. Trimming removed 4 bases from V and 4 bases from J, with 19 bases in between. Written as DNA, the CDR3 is TGTGCCAGCAGCATGTCCGTCGGGATGAGGGCAGATACGCAGTATTTT. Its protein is CASSMSVGMRADTQYF.

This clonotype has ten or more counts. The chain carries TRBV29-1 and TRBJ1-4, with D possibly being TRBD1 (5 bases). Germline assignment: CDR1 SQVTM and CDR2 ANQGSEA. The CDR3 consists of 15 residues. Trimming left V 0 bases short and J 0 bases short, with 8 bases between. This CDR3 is CSVEDRESTNEKLFF. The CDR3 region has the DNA TGCAGCGTTGAAGACAGGGAGTCAACTAATGAAAAACTGTTTTTT.

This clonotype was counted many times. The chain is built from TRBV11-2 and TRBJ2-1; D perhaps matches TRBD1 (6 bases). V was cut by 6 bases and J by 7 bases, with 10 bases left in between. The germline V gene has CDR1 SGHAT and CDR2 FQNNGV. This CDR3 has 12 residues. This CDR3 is CASSLTGNEQFF. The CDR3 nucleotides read TGTGCCAGCAGTTTAACAGGGAATGAGCAGTTCTTC.

The CDR3 coding sequence is TGTGCCAGCAGTTTTGGTCCCGGGAGTCCGAATGAGCAGTTCTTC. It encodes CASSFGPGSPNEQFF. This chain joins TRBV12-3 or TRBV12-4 and TRBJ2-1; weak D call: TRBD2 (6 bases). The CDR3 consists of 15 residues. Trimming pared 3 bases from V and 7 bases from J, leaving 16 bases between.

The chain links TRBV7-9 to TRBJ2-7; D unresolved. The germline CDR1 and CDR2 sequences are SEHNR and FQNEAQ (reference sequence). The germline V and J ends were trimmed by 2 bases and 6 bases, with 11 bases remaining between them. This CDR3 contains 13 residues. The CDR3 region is CASSLRNIGEQYF. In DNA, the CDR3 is TGTGCCAGCAGCTTAAGAAACATAGGCGAGCAGTACTTC.

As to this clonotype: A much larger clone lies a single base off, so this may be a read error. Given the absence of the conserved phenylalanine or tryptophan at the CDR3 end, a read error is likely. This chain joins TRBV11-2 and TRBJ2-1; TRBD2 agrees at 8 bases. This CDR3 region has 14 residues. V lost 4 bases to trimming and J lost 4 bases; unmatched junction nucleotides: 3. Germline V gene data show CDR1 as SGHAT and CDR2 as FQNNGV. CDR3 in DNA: TGTGCCAGCAGCTCATTAGCGGGGTACAATGAGCAGTTCCTC. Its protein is CASSSLAGYNEQFL.

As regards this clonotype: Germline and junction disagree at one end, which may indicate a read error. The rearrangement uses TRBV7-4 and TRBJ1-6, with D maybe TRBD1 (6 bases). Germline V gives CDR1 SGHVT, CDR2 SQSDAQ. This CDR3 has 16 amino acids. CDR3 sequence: CASSFLQGRRTSRLHF. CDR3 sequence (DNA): TGTGCCAGCAGCTTTCTACAGGGCCGCAGGACTTCACGCCTCCACTTT.

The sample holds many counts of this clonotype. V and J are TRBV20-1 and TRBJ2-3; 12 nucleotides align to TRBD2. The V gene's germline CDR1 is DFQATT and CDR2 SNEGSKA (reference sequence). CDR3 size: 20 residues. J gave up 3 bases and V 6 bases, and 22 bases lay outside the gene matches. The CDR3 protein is CSARPRFPASGRAGTDTQYF. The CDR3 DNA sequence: TGCAGTGCCAGACCCCGGTTCCCCGCTAGCGGGAGGGCCGGAACAGATACGCAGTATTTT.

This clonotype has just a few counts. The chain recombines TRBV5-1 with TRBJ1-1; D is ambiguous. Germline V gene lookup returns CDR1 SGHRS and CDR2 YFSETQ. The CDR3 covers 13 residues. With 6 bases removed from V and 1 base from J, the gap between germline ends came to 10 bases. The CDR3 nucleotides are TGCGCCAGCATCGCGGACTCGAACACTGAAGCTTTCTTT. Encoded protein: CASIADSNTEAFF.

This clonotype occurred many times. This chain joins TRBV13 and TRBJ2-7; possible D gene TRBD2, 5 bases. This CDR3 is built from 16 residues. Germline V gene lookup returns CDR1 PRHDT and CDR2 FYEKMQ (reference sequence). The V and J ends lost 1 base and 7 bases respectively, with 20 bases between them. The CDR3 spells CASSLDGEVGVREQYF. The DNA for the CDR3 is TGTGCCAGCAGCTTAGATGGCGAAGTCGGGGTTCGGGAGCAGTACTTC. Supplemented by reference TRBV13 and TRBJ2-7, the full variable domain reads AAGVIQSPRHLIKEKRETATLKCYPIPRHDTVYWYQQGPGQDPQFLISFYEKMQSDKGSIPDRFSAQQFSDYHSELNMSSLELGDSALYFCASSLDGEVGVREQYFGPGTRLTVT.

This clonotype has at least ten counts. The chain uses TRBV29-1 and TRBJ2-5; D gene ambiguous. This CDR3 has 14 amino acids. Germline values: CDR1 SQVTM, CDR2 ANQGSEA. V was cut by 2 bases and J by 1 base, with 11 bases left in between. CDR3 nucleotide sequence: TGCAGCGTTGAAAAAGGCAGAAGCCAAGAGACCCAGTACTTC. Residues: CSVEKGRSQETQYF.

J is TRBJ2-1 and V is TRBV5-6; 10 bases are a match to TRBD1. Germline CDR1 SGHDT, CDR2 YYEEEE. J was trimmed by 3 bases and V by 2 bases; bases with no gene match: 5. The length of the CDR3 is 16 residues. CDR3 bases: TGTGCCAGCAGCTTCGGAGACAGGGGGCGCTACAATGAGCAGTTCTTC. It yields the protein CASSFGDRGRYNEQFF.

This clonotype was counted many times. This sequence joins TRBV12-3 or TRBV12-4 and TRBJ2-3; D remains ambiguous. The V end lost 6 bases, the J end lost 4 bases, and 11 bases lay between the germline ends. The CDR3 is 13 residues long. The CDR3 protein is CASSPSWSDTQYF. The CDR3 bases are TGTGCCAGCAGCCCCTCTTGGTCAGATACGCAGTATTTT.

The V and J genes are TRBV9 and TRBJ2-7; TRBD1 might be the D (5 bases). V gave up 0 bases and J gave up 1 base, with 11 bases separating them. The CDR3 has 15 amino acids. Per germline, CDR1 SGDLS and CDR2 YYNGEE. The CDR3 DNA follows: TGTGCCAGCAGCGTAGGGGCAGGGTTGTCCTACGAGCAGTACTTC. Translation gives CASSVGAGLSYEQYF.

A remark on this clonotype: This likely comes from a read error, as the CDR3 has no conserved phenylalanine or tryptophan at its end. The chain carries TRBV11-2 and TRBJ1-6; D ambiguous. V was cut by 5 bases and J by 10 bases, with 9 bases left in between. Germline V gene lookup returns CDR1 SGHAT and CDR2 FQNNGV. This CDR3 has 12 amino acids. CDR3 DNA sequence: TGTGCCAGCAGCACATTAGGATCACCCCTCCACTTA. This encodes CASSTLGSPLHL.

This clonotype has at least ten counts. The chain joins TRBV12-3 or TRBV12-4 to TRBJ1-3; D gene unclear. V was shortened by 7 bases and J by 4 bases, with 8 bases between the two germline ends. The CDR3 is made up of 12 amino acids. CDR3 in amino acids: CASTAGGNTIYF. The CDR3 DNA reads TGTGCCAGCACCGCTGGGGGAAACACCATATATTTT.

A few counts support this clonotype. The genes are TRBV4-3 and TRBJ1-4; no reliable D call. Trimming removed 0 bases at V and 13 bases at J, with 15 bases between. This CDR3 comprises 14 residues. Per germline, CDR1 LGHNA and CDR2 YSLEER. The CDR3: CASSQDRTALRLFF. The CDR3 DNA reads TGCGCCAGCAGCCAAGATCGAACAGCTTTGAGACTGTTTTTT.

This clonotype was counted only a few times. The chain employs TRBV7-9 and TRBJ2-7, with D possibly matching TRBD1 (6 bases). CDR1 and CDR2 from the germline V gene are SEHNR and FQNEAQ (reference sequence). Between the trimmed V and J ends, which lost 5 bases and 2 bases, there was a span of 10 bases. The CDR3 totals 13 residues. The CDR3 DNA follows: TGTGCCAGCAGCGGGGCAGGGGCCTACGAGCAGTACTTC. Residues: CASSGAGAYEQYF.

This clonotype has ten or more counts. Written as DNA, the CDR3 is TGTGCCAGCAGCTCCTTGGGACAGGGGGTTGAAAAACTGTTTTTT. This codes for CASSSLGQGVEKLFF. The rearrangement links TRBV7-6 to TRBJ1-4, with TRBD1 matching over 11 bases. This CDR3 comprises 15 residues. The germline CDR1 and CDR2 sequences are SGHVS and FNYEAQ. The V gene end was trimmed by 4 bases and the J gene end by 7 bases; junction bases not matched to a gene: 5.